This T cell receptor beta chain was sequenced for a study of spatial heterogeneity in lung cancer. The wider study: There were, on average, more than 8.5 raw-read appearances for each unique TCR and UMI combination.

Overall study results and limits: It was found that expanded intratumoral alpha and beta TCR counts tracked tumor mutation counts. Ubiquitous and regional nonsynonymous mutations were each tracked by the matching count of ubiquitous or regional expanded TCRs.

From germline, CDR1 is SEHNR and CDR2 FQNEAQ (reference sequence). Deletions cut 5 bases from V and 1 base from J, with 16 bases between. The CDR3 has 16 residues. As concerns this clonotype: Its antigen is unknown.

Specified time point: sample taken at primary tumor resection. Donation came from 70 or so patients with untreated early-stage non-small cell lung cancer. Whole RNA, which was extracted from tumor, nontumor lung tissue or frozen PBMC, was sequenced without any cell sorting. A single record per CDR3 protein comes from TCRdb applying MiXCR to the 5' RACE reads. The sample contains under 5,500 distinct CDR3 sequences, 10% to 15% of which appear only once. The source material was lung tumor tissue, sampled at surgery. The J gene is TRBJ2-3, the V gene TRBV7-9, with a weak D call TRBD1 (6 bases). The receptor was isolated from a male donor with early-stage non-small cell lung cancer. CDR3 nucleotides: TGTGCCAGCAGCCAGCCCTGGACAGTAGGCACAGATACGCAGTATTTT. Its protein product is CASSQPWTVGTDTQYF.